These 5 T cell receptor beta chains originate from one sample sequenced in a study of blood T cell repertoires in COVID-19. Here immunoSEQ multiplex PCR was the method, and the copy in TCRdb shows in-frame clones only, minus some. Here the sample spans roughly 260,000 clones, 90% to 95% being singletons. Material: PBMCs or T cells enriched from blood (not recorded which). The receptor source for this set is a woman under 30 who had recovered from COVID-19.

The chain is built from TRBV28 and TRBJ1-1; TRBD1 agrees at 7 bases. The V segment lost 6 bases and the J segment 0 bases; nucleotides outside the gene matches: 4. The CDR3 has 14 residues. From germline, CDR1 is MDHEN and CDR2 SYDVKM. CDR3 protein: CASRRDRLNTEAFF. DNA for the CDR3: TGTGCCAGCAGGAGGGACAGATTGAACACTGAAGCTTTCTTT.

The count of this clone is one. The J gene is TRBJ2-5, the V gene TRBV19; the D gene is possibly TRBD2 (5 bases). The germline gives CDR1 LNHDA, CDR2 SQIVND (reference sequence). This CDR3 is built from 14 residues. The ends were cut back, 5 bases at V and 8 bases at J, with 18 bases in the middle. The DNA of the CDR3 is TGTGCCAGTAGTGTGGGCCGGGAAAAGAGAACCCAGTACTTC. This translates into CASSVGREKRTQYF.

A note on this clone: Relative to the germline gene, one junction end is altered; a read error may explain this. V usage is TRBV28 and J usage is TRBJ1-1; D gene unclear. There are 13 residues in the CDR3. From germline, CDR1 is MDHEN and CDR2 SYDVKM. This CDR3 reads CANSLSSNTEAFF. Here the CDR3 DNA reads TGTGCCAACAGTTTATCCAGTAACACTGAAGCTTTCTTT.

V gene TRBV19 combines with J gene TRBJ1-1; D perhaps matches TRBD1 (5 bases). The CDR3 is 15 amino acids. The germline V gene has CDR1 LNHDA and CDR2 SQIVND (reference sequence). Trimming took off 5 bases at V and 8 bases at J, with 21 bases between the two ends. CDR3 in amino acids: CASSPTRRGANEAFF. The CDR3 DNA sequence: TGTGCCAGTAGTCCCACGCGTAGGGGCGCGAACGAAGCTTTCTTT. Full variable domain (remainder filled in from reference TRBV19 and TRBJ1-1): DGGITQSPKYLFRKEGQNVTLSCEQNLNHDAMYWYRQDPGQGLRLIYYSQIVNDFQKGDIAEGYSVSREKKESFPLTVTSAQKNPTAFYLCASSPTRRGANEAFFGQGTRLTVV.

The sample holds one count of this clone. V usage is TRBV12-3 or TRBV12-4 and J usage is TRBJ1-1; a possible D gene is TRBD1 (6 bases). Trimming took 6 bases from V and 5 from J, leaving 13 bases between them. The CDR3 consists of 13 residues. The DNA for the CDR3 is TGTGCCAGCAGGCTAGGGGGGGGAACTGAAGCTTTCTTT. The encoded protein is CASRLGGGTEAFF.